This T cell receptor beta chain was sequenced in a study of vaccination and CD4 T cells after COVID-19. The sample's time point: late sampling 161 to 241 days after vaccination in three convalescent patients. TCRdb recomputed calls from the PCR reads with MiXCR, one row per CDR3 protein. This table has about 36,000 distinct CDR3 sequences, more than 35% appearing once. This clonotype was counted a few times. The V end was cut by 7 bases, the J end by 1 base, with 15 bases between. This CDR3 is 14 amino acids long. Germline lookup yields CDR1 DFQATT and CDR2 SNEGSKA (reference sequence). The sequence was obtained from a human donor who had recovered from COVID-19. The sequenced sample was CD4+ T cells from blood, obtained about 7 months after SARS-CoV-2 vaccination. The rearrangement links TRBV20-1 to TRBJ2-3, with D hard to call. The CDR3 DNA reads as TGCAGTGAGATTGGTGTTAGGGGCACAGATACGCAGTATTTT. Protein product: CSEIGVRGTDTQYF.